This TCR beta chain was sequenced during a study of blood T cells in healthy people across ages. Regarding the study as a whole: Age brought a roughly linear fall in TCR beta diversity measured per million T cells. Both naive CD4+ cell counts and diversity were greater in long-lived donors than in aged donors.

In this sample, this clonotype turned up a few times. Its antigen is undetermined. Every participating donor contributed around 9.5 milliliters of peripheral blood through a draw. Using a J-beta primer mix together with a sample-barcoded 5' primer, a second PCR was run for roughly 6 to 11 cycles. Tags on each cDNA molecule came from a template-switch adaptor with 12 random nucleotides. TCRdb reanalysed the 5' RACE reads using MiXCR and keeps one entry per CDR3 protein. Here the sample spans about 670,000 distinct CDR3 sequences, under 65% being singletons. The TCR was taken from a woman at least 80 years old in good health. Sequences were obtained from blood.

The CDR3 DNA reads TGTGCCAGCAGTTTATCGGACAGGGAGGGTCAGCCCCAGCATTTT. Its translation: CASSLSDREGQPQHF. The chain couples TRBV27 to TRBJ1-5, with TRBD1 matching 8 bases. V lost 0 bases to trimming and J lost 6 bases; unmatched junction nucleotides: 4. The CDR3 loop spans 15 amino acids. Germline loops: CDR1 MNHEY, CDR2 SMNVEV (reference sequence).